The 32 T cell receptor beta chains listed next were all sequenced from one sample in a study of T cell responses to AZD1222 COVID-19 vaccine. This table comes from immunoSEQ multiplex PCR, and its TCRdb copy is limited to in-frame clones, with some not included. The data hold about 150,000 clones, with 92% observed a single time. This specimen consisted of peripheral blood, obtained 28 days after the second AZD1222 dose. These receptors were collected from an adult who received the AZD1222 COVID-19 vaccine.

This sequence joins TRBV19 and TRBJ1-5; D perhaps matches TRBD1 (5 bases). Germline CDR1 reads LNHDA; CDR2 reads SQIVND (reference sequence). Trimming took off 3 bases at V and 6 bases at J, with 18 bases between the two ends. This CDR3 contains 16 residues. The CDR3: CASSMAGAGGSQPQHF. The CDR3 DNA is TGTGCCAGTAGTATGGCTGGGGCCGGGGGATCTCAGCCCCAGCATTTT.

The rearrangement uses TRBV28 and TRBJ1-2; D remains ambiguous. The germline CDR1 and CDR2 sequences are MDHEN and SYDVKM. Trimming cost V 6 bases and J 5 bases, with 4 bases left between them. CDR3 length equals 10 residues. The CDR3 spells CASRGYGYTF. The CDR3 region has the DNA TGTGCCAGCAGGGGTTATGGCTACACCTTC.

The chain links TRBV30 to TRBJ1-2; 8 nucleotides line up with TRBD1. The CDR3 sequence is 14 residues long. The germline V gene has CDR1 GTSNPN and CDR2 SVGIG (reference sequence). J was trimmed by 6 bases and V by 5 bases; bases with no gene match: 11. CDR3 nucleotide sequence: TGTGCCTGGGAACGCGGACAGGGTGCTCATGGCTACACCTTC. It translates to CAWERGQGAHGYTF.

The rearrangement links TRBV10-3 to TRBJ2-7; D could derive from TRBD1 or TRBD2 (7 bases each). The CDR3 is 15 amino acids. The V end lost 5 bases, the J end lost 5 bases, and 19 bases lay between the germline ends. Germline CDR1 ENHRY, CDR2 SYGVKD. The CDR3 region has the DNA TGTGCCATCAGTCCAGGGGGGGCGATTAGGAACGAGCAGTACTTC. Translation: CAISPGGAIRNEQYF.

The rearrangement uses TRBV6-1 and TRBJ2-7, with 10 bases that match TRBD1. The CDR3 has 16 residues. V shed 2 bases, J shed 3 bases, and the junction held 7 bases outside the gene matches. In germline, CDR1 is MNHNS, CDR2 SASEGT. This CDR3 reads CASSEYGGTGDYEQYF. DNA of the CDR3: TGTGCCAGCAGTGAATACGGGGGGACAGGGGACTACGAGCAGTACTTC.

V usage is TRBV5-5 and J usage is TRBJ2-7, with 10 positions matching TRBD2. This CDR3 contains 18 residues. Germline CDR1 reads SGHKS; CDR2 reads YYEKEE (reference sequence). With V trimmed by 4 bases and J by 5 bases, 18 bases remained unmatched. The CDR3: CASSPYGSGRTPKDEQYF. The CDR3 bases are TGTGCCAGCAGCCCCTATGGTAGCGGGAGGACCCCAAAGGACGAGCAGTACTTC.

The chain carries TRBV24-1 and TRBJ1-4, with 9 bases aligning to TRBD1. The CDR3 contains 19 residues. Germline-derived CDR1 and CDR2 are KGHDR and SFDVKD. V lost 0 bases, J lost 5 bases, and 12 bases stayed unmatched. The DNA for the CDR3 is TGTGCCACCAGTGATTTGGGCCGGGACAGGGACTCTCGGAATGAAAAACTGTTTTTT. Its translation: CATSDLGRDRDSRNEKLFF.

This chain connects TRBV4-3 to TRBJ2-3; perhaps TRBD2 as D (7 bases). Germline values: CDR1 LGHNA, CDR2 YSLEER. The CDR3 spans 17 residues. V was shortened by 1 base and J by 5 bases, with 19 bases between the two germline ends. The CDR3 DNA reads as TGCGCCAGCAGCCAAGGTAGAGGGGGAGGGCCCGGAGATACGCAGTATTTT. Its protein is CASSQGRGGGPGDTQYF.

V is TRBV5-6 and J is TRBJ1-5, with a weak D call TRBD1 (5 bases). The V end was cut by 2 bases, the J end by 7 bases, with 22 bases between. There are 17 residues in the CDR3. CDR1 and CDR2 from the germline V gene are SGHDT and YYEEEE. CDR3 sequence: CASSFTHPGAGNQPQHF. As DNA, the CDR3 is TGTGCCAGCAGCTTCACCCACCCCGGGGCAGGGAACCAGCCCCAGCATTTT.

The gene calls are TRBV27 and TRBJ2-2; 10 positions match TRBD1. Germline V gene data show CDR1 as MNHEY and CDR2 as SMNVEV (reference sequence). After removal of 6 bases from V and 1 base from J, the junction contained 11 bases not matched to a gene. The CDR3 extends over 18 amino acids. In nucleotides, the CDR3 is TGTGCCAGCAGGACATACCGGGACAGGGGAGGGAACACCGGGGAGCTGTTTTTT. It yields the protein CASRTYRDRGGNTGELFF.

The rearrangement joins TRBV5-1 to TRBJ2-7; D not certain. Looked up from germline, CDR1 is SGHRS and CDR2 is YFSETQ. The CDR3 has 13 amino acids. V dropped 4 bases and J dropped 4 bases, with 12 bases sitting between them. The CDR3 region has the DNA TGCGCCAGCAGCCCCTTCGGCGGATACGAGCAGTACTTC. Residues: CASSPFGGYEQYF.

The genes are TRBV7-9 and TRBJ2-7, with D tentatively TRBD1 (8 bases). Germline loops: CDR1 SEHNR, CDR2 FQNEAQ (reference sequence). The CDR3 has 14 amino acids. V was cut by 5 bases and J by 2 bases, with 13 bases left in between. The chain's CDR3 is CASSATGGAYEQYF. CDR3 in DNA: TGTGCCAGCAGCGCCACAGGGGGGGCCTACGAGCAGTACTTC.

V gene TRBV7-9 combines with J gene TRBJ2-7; a weak D match, TRBD1 (5 bases). The CDR3 extends over 14 amino acids. Germline CDR1 SEHNR, CDR2 FQNEAQ (reference sequence). The germline V and J ends were trimmed by 4 bases and 2 bases, with 12 bases remaining between them. CDR3 protein: CASSYPGQAYEQYF. The CDR3 DNA follows: TGTGCCAGCAGCTACCCTGGACAAGCCTACGAGCAGTACTTC.

This chain links TRBV29-1 with TRBJ2-2; 12 bases fit TRBD1. V lost 7 bases and J lost 7; bases outside the gene matches: 4. This CDR3 spans 13 amino acids. Germline CDR1 and CDR2: SQVTM and ANQGSEA. This chain's CDR3 is CSAGQGAVGELFF. CDR3 DNA: TGCAGCGCGGGACAGGGGGCGGTCGGGGAGCTGTTTTTT.

The rearrangement joins TRBV13 to TRBJ1-1; D gene unclear. Trimming pared 4 bases from V and 7 bases from J, leaving 10 bases between. The length of the CDR3 is 12 residues. Germline CDR1 PRHDT, CDR2 FYEKMQ (reference sequence). CDR3 loop: CASSYSNGEAFF. The DNA of the CDR3 is TGTGCCAGCAGCTACAGTAACGGTGAAGCTTTCTTT.

V and J are TRBV19 and TRBJ1-2; a weak D match, TRBD1 (5 bases). Trimming took 0 bases from V and 3 from J, leaving 20 bases between them. CDR3 length equals 18 residues. The germline V gene has CDR1 LNHDA and CDR2 SQIVND (reference sequence). The CDR3 loop reads CASSIDLGGLIRDYGYTF. CDR3 in DNA: TGTGCCAGTAGTATAGATCTCGGGGGACTGATCAGGGACTATGGCTACACCTTC.

The J gene is TRBJ1-4, the V gene TRBV24-1; no definite D call. With 6 bases removed from V and 8 bases from J, the gap between germline ends came to 18 bases. Germline values: CDR1 KGHDR, CDR2 SFDVKD. CDR3 length: 15 amino acids. CDR3 loop: CATSTARGVEEKLFF. The CDR3 coding sequence is TGTGCCACCAGTACGGCCCGCGGTGTGGAGGAAAAACTGTTTTTT.

The V gene is TRBV11-2, the J gene TRBJ1-2; 9 nucleotides line up with TRBD1. The CDR3 runs to 14 residues. Germline V gives CDR1 SGHAT, CDR2 FQNNGV. The V segment lost 5 bases and the J segment 8 bases; nucleotides outside the gene matches: 9. CDR3 bases: TGTGCCAGCAGCGTAGGACAGGGGTCTCGGGGCTACACCTTC. It codes for CASSVGQGSRGYTF.

CDR3 residues: CASSREAETQYF. The CDR3 DNA sequence: TGCGCCAGCAGCCGGGAGGCAGAGACCCAGTACTTC. The chain employs TRBV5-1 and TRBJ2-5; 7 nucleotides agree with TRBD2. Germline lookup yields CDR1 SGHRS and CDR2 YFSETQ. The junction had 1 base not matched to a gene; V was cut back by 4 bases and J by 4 bases. This CDR3 region has 12 residues.

The table lists this clone with a count of one. The genes are TRBV7-2 and TRBJ1-6; D is perhaps TRBD1 (5 bases). The V and J ends lost 1 base and 9 bases respectively, with 7 bases between them. This CDR3 region has 13 residues. Germline V gene lookup returns CDR1 SGHTA and CDR2 FQGNSA. The CDR3 loop is CASSLEGFSPLHF. The CDR3 DNA sequence: TGTGCCAGCAGCTTAGAGGGGTTTTCACCCCTCCACTTT.

V usage is TRBV7-9 and J usage is TRBJ2-7, with D perhaps matching TRBD1 (6 bases). The CDR3 consists of 16 residues. Trimming pared 1 base from V and 0 bases from J, leaving 13 bases between. Germline-derived CDR1 and CDR2 are SEHNR and FQNEAQ (reference sequence). In nucleotides, the CDR3 is TGTGCCAGCAGCTTAGGTATAGGGGGTAGCTCCTACGAGCAGTACTTC. Its translation is CASSLGIGGSSYEQYF.

The V and J genes are TRBV7-3 and TRBJ1-1; D call uncertain. The germline V gene encodes CDR1 SGHTA and CDR2 FQGTGA. The CDR3 spans 13 residues. The V gene lost 3 bases and the J gene lost 0 bases, with 5 bases spanning the gap. The CDR3 loop reads CASSLTVNTEAFF. CDR3 DNA: TGTGCCAGCAGCTTGACGGTGAACACTGAAGCTTTCTTT.

This chain uses TRBV6-2 or TRBV6-3 with TRBJ1-2; possibly TRBD1 for D (5 bases). The CDR3 runs 10 residues. V gave up 6 bases and J gave up 13 bases, with 12 bases separating them. Germline V gene lookup returns CDR1 MNHEY and CDR2 SVGEGT. The CDR3 loop is CASSSRVSTF. The CDR3 nucleotides are TGTGCCAGCAGCTCCAGGGTTAGCACCTTC.

The chain is built from TRBV6-5 and TRBJ2-7; weak D call: TRBD2 (5 bases). Germline loops: CDR1 MNHEY, CDR2 SVGAGI. V was pared by 6 bases and J by 7 bases, with 13 bases between. The CDR3 length is 12 residues. The CDR3 spells CASRRTGGEQYF. The CDR3 DNA follows: TGTGCCAGCAGAAGGACGGGCGGGGAGCAGTACTTC.

The V and J genes are TRBV28 and TRBJ1-6, with a possible D match to TRBD1 (6 bases). Per the germline V gene, CDR1 is MDHEN and CDR2 is SYDVKM. V was pared by 5 bases and J by 10 bases, with 18 bases between. This CDR3 spans 15 amino acids. In DNA, the CDR3 is TGTGCCAGCAGTCCTCTCCGGCAGGGGAGGTCACCCCTCCACTTT. Translating it yields CASSPLRQGRSPLHF.

The V call is TRBV5-4, the J call TRBJ2-2; 12 positions agree with TRBD1. This CDR3 comprises 15 residues. Unmatched junction bases numbered 4, after V lost 3 bases and J lost 7 bases. Per the germline V gene, CDR1 is SGHNT and CDR2 is YYREEE (reference sequence). CDR3 protein: CASSWDRGQGGELFF. CDR3 DNA sequence: TGTGCCAGCAGCTGGGACAGGGGGCAAGGCGGGGAGCTGTTTTTT.

The table lists this clone with a few counts. The chain uses TRBV7-9 and TRBJ2-1; maybe TRBD1 (7 bases). CDR1 is SEHNR and CDR2 is FQNEAQ in the germline V gene (reference sequence). The CDR3 contains 14 residues. V lost 7 bases and J lost 5, with 15 bases in between. The CDR3 coding sequence is TGTGCCAGCACCAAGGCGGGACAGCACAATGAGCAGTTCTTC. Its protein is CASTKAGQHNEQFF.

J is TRBJ2-5 and V is TRBV7-8, with 8 bases aligning to TRBD2. V shed 0 bases and J 5 bases; nucleotides not matched to a gene: 5. The germline gives CDR1 SGHVS, CDR2 FQNEAQ. The CDR3 covers 15 residues. This CDR3 is CASSLARREEETQYF. CDR3 nucleotides: TGTGCCAGCAGCTTAGCGAGGCGGGAGGAGGAGACCCAGTACTTC. Full variable domain (rest looked up from reference TRBV7-8 and TRBJ2-5): GAGVSQSPRYKVAKRGQDVALRCDPISGHVSLFWYQQALGQGPEFLTYFQNEAQLDKSGLPSDRFFAERPEGSVSTLKIQRTQQEDSAVYLCASSLARREEETQYFGPGTRLLVL.

The chain has TRBV28 and TRBJ2-2; a possible D gene is TRBD1 (6 bases). CDR3 length: 14 amino acids. Germline-derived CDR1 and CDR2 are MDHEN and SYDVKM. With 8 bases removed from V and 0 bases from J, the gap between germline ends came to 10 bases. The CDR3 region has the DNA TGTGCCAGCCGGACAGACTCGAACACCGGGGAGCTGTTTTTT. This gives the protein CASRTDSNTGELFF.

The rearrangement links TRBV7-6 to TRBJ2-6; the match to TRBD2 covers 8 bases. CDR1 SGHVS and CDR2 FNYEAQ come from the germline V gene. The length of the CDR3 is 17 residues. Trimming removed 2 bases from V and 2 bases from J; junction bases left unmatched: 5. The CDR3 sequence: CASSLLERETGANVLTF. The DNA for the CDR3 is TGTGCCAGCAGCTTACTTGAGCGGGAGACTGGGGCCAACGTCCTGACTTTC.

The chain joins TRBV2 to TRBJ1-5; unclear D gene. The CDR3 is 15 residues long. Trimming stripped 1 base from V and 6 bases from J, with 13 bases between. Looked up from germline, CDR1 is SNHLY and CDR2 is FYNNEI. The CDR3 loop is CASSEGAVQSQPQHF. CDR3 coding DNA: TGTGCCAGCAGTGAAGGGGCAGTTCAGAGTCAGCCCCAGCATTTT. Full variable domain (missing parts from reference TRBV2 and TRBJ1-5): EPEVTQTPSHQVTQMGQEVILRCVPISNHLYFYWYRQILGQKVEFLVSFYNNEISEKSEIFDDQFSVERPDGSNFTLKIRSTKLEDSAMYFCASSEGAVQSQPQHFGDGTRLSIL.

The chain links TRBV6-2 or TRBV6-3 to TRBJ2-1; 9 positions agree with TRBD1. CDR1 and CDR2 (germline): MNHEY, SVGEGT. Unmatched junction bases numbered 8, after V lost 4 bases and J lost 7 bases. CDR3 length: 15 amino acids. The CDR3 spells CASSFRDRARNEQFF. Here the CDR3 DNA reads TGTGCCAGCAGTTTCCGGGACAGGGCACGGAATGAGCAGTTCTTC.